This T cell receptor (beta chain) was sequenced in a study of early T cells in non-severe SARS-CoV-2 infection. From the 5' RACE reads, TCRdb called clonotypes with MiXCR, one entry per CDR3 protein. In the table there are approximately 75,000 distinct CDR3 sequences, around 15% of which are singletons. The germline V gene encodes CDR1 DFQATT and CDR2 SNEGSKA (reference sequence). Trimming pared 5 bases from V and 6 bases from J, leaving 19 bases between. The length of the CDR3 is 14 residues. This receptor was obtained from an adult who was a healthcare worker with PCR-confirmed SARS-CoV-2 infection or an uninfected control (not recorded which). The sequenced sample was whole blood, obtained at baseline. This chain joins TRBV20-1 and TRBJ1-1; D is unclear. The CDR3 here is CSAPRPAPYPEAFF. Written as DNA, the CDR3 is TGCAGTGCTCCTCGGCCTGCGCCGTACCCTGAAGCTTTCTTT.